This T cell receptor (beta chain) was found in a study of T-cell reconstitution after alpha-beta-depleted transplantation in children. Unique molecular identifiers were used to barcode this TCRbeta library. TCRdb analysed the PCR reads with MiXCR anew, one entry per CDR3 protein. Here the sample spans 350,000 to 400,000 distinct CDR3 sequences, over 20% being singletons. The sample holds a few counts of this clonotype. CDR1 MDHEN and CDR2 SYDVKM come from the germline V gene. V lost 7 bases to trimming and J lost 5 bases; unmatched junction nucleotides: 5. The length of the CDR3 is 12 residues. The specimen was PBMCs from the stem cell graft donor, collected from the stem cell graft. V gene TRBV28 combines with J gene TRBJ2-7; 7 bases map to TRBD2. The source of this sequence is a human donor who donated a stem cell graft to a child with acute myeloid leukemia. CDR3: CASTAGVDEQYF. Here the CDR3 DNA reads TGTGCCAGCACGGCGGGAGTTGACGAGCAGTACTTC.